Below are 8 T cell receptor beta chains sequenced from a single sample in a study of vaccination and CD4 T cells after COVID-19. Sample treatment: approximately nine-day PBMC culture with coronavirus spike peptide pools or control peptides (ViraFEST assay). Antigens for these TCRs are unknown. The Oncomine TCR Beta short-read assay generated sequence data from the DNA of cultured CD4+ T cells. TCRdb reprocessed the PCR reads via MiXCR and lists one record per CDR3 protein. The sample shows under 14,000 distinct CDR3 sequences, about a quarter of them seen only once. This specimen consisted of CD4+ T cells from blood, cultured in vitro, obtained after SARS-CoV-2 vaccination. The source is a human donor who had recovered from COVID-19.

This clonotype has just a few counts. The chain links TRBV28 to TRBJ2-1; TRBD1 matches 11 bases. With V trimmed by 8 bases and J by 8 bases, 8 bases remained unmatched. Germline assignment: CDR1 MDHEN and CDR2 SYDVKM. The CDR3 runs to 14 residues. The CDR3 spells CASAGQGAAYEQFF. As DNA, the CDR3 is TGTGCCAGCGCTGGACAGGGGGCGGCTTATGAGCAGTTCTTC.

This sequence joins TRBV28 and TRBJ2-1; no firm D call. This CDR3 contains 14 residues. The V and J ends lost 3 bases and 7 bases respectively, with 13 bases between them. Per the germline V gene, CDR1 is MDHEN and CDR2 is SYDVKM. CDR3 in amino acids: CASSFVGRRNEQFF. DNA for the CDR3: TGTGCCAGCAGTTTCGTGGGCCGGAGAAATGAGCAGTTCTTC.

The V call is TRBV10-1, the J call TRBJ2-1, with D unclear. The germline V and J ends were trimmed by 0 bases and 12 bases, with 12 bases remaining between them. The CDR3 runs 13 residues. Looked up from germline, CDR1 is WNHNN and CDR2 is SYGVQD (reference sequence). The CDR3 here is CASSESKSKLQFF. In nucleotides, the CDR3 is TGCGCCAGCAGTGAGTCCAAGTCCAAACTGCAGTTCTTC.

This clonotype has more than one count but fewer than ten. V usage is TRBV20-1 and J usage is TRBJ1-5; D gene ambiguous. The ends were cut back, 5 bases at V and 9 bases at J, with 14 bases in the middle. CDR3 size: 12 residues. Germline V gene sequence: CDR1 DFQATT, CDR2 SNEGSKA (reference sequence). The CDR3 loop reads CSALDGSGPQHF. CDR3 coding DNA: TGCAGTGCTCTGGACGGATCAGGGCCCCAGCATTTT.

V gene TRBV4-3 combines with J gene TRBJ2-7; 10 nucleotides agree with TRBD2. This CDR3 is 16 amino acids long. V lost 0 bases and J lost 2; bases outside the gene matches: 4. Germline loops: CDR1 LGHNA, CDR2 YSLEER. This CDR3 is CASSQDWLAGAYEQYF. For the CDR3, the DNA is TGCGCCAGCAGCCAAGATTGGCTAGCGGGGGCCTACGAGCAGTACTTC.

This clonotype came up a few times. This chain links TRBV20-1 with TRBJ1-2; no clear D gene. In germline, CDR1 is DFQATT, CDR2 SNEGSKA (reference sequence). CDR3 length equals 17 residues. The V gene lost 0 bases and the J gene lost 8 bases, with 25 bases spanning the gap. The CDR3 region has the DNA TGCAGTGCTAGAGACCTAAATACCGGGCCCTCCAAGGAGGGCTACACCTTC. This codes for CSARDLNTGPSKEGYTF.

This clonotype rates as medium-sized. This rearrangement joins TRBV20-1 to TRBJ2-5; 12 nucleotides match TRBD2. CDR1 DFQATT and CDR2 SNEGSKA come from the germline V gene (reference sequence). The trim removed 5 bases at V and 5 bases at J, leaving 6 bases unmatched. The CDR3 is 14 amino acids. The CDR3 loop reads CSAGASGGEETQYF. In DNA, the CDR3 is TGCAGTGCTGGCGCTAGCGGGGGGGAGGAGACCCAGTACTTC.

In this sample, this clonotype turned up a few times. The chain uses TRBV29-1 and TRBJ2-7; D not certain. Trimming shortened V by 4 bases and J by 4 bases, and 17 bases separated the two germline ends. CDR1 is SQVTM and CDR2 is ANQGSEA in the germline V gene. CDR3 length equals 14 residues. Here the CDR3 reads CSVVRGQSPYEQYF. CDR3 DNA: TGCAGCGTTGTTAGAGGTCAGTCCCCTTACGAGCAGTACTTC.